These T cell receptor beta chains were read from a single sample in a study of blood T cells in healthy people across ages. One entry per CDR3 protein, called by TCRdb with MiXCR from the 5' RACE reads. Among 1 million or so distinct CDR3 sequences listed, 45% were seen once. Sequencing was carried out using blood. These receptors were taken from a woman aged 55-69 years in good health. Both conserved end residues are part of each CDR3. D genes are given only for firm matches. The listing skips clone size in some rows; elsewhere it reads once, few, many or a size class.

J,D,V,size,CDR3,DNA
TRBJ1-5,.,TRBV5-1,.,CASSLNLAGQPQHF,TGCGCCAGCAGCTTGAACCTGGCGGGTCAGCCCCAGCATTTT
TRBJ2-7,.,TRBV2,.,CASTEADSDYEQYF,TGTGCCAGCACGGAGGCTGACAGCGACTACGAGCAGTACTTC
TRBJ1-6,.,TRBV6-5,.,CASSPPYNSPLHF,TGTGCCAGCAGTCCTCCCTATAATTCACCCCTCCACTTT
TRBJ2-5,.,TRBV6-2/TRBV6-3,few,CASSYGPLGRRETQYF,TGTGCCAGCAGTTACGGCCCTCTGGGGCGCCGGGAGACCCAGTACTTC
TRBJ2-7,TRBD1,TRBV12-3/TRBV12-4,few,CASTSGQGSYEQYF,TGTGCCAGCACCTCGGGACAGGGAAGCTACGAGCAGTACTTC
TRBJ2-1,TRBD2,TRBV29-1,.,CSVALGTSGVEQFF,TGCAGCGTAGCCCTAGGGACTAGCGGGGTTGAGCAGTTCTTC
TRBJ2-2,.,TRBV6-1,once,CASSKGTRGLFF,TGTGCCAGCAGTAAGGGTACCCGGGGGCTGTTTTTT
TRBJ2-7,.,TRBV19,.,CASRRTSYSYEQYF,TGTGCCAGTAGGAGGACATCATACTCCTACGAGCAGTACTTC
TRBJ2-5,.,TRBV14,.,CASSQDRQINEQYF,TGTGCCAGCAGCCAAGATCGCCAGATCAATGAGCAGTACTTC
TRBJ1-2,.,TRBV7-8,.,CASSLDLTLYGYTF,TGTGCCAGCAGCTTGGATCTGACACTCTATGGCTACACCTTC
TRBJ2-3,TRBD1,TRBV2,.,CASSDPGQGPSTDTQYF,TGTGCCAGCAGTGACCCGGGACAGGGCCCATCCACAGATACGCAGTATTTT
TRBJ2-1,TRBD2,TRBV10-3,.,CAITRTSGDNEQFF,TGTGCCATCACCCGGACTAGCGGGGACAATGAGCAGTTCTTC
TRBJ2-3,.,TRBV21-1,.,CADLAGGPGDTQYF,TGTGCTGACCTGGCGGGAGGGCCGGGAGATACGCAGTATTTT
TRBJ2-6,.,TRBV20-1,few,CSAYSAGANVLTF,TGCAGTGCCTACAGCGCTGGGGCCAACGTCCTGACTTTC
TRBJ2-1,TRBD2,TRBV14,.,CASSQEGLGGYNEQSF,TGTGCCAGCAGCCAAGAGGGACTAGGCGGGTACAATGAGCAGTCCTTC
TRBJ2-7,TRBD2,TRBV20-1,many,CSAWDYTSSYEQYF,TGCAGTGCGTGGGACTACACGAGCTCCTACGAGCAGTACTTC
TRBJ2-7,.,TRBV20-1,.,CSVPRQGGDEQYF,TGCAGTGTTCCTAGACAGGGCGGGGACGAGCAGTACTTC
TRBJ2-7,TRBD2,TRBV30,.,CAWRRTSGRAYEQYF,TGTGCCTGGAGGCGGACTAGCGGGAGGGCCTACGAGCAGTACTTC
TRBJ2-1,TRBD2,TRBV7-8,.,CASSSVAGSYNEQFF,TGTGCCAGCAGCTCAGTAGCGGGTTCCTACAATGAGCAGTTCTTC
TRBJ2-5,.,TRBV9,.,CASSAQQETQYF,TGTGCCAGCAGCGCCCAACAAGAGACCCAGTACTTC
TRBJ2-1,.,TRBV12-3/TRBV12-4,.,CAGSPDTYNEQFF,TGTGCCGGCAGTCCCGACACATACAATGAGCAGTTCTTC
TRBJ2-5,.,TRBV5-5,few,CASSDNPRTQGETQYF,TGTGCCAGCAGCGACAACCCAAGGACCCAAGGAGAGACCCAGTACTTC
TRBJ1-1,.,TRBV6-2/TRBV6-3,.,CASSYAGTLDTEAFF,TGTGCCAGCAGTTACGCGGGAACATTAGACACTGAAGCTTTCTTT
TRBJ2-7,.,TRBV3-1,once,CASSQEGRGESYEQYF,TGTGCCAGCAGCCAAGAGGGCAGGGGCGAGTCCTACGAGCAGTACTTC
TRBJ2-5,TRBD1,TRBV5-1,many,CASSVGTAQETQYF,TGCGCCAGCAGCGTAGGGACAGCCCAAGAGACCCAGTACTTC
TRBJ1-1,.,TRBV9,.,CASSVGDGRNTEAFF,TGTGCCAGCAGCGTAGGGGACGGGAGAAACACTGAAGCTTTCTTT
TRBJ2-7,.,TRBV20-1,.,CSARYYSLTGRAYNEQYF,TGCAGTGCTAGGTACTATAGCTTGACGGGCAGGGCCTACAATGAGCAGTACTTC
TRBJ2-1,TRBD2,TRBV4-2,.,CASSQPDAGVEEQFF,TGTGCCAGCAGCCAGCCCGACGCGGGAGTCGAGGAGCAGTTCTTC
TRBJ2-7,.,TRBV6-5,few,CASSYALHEGYEQYF,TGTGCCAGCAGTTACGCCCTCCACGAGGGATACGAGCAGTACTTC
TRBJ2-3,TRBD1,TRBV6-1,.,CASRDRGRPDTQYF,TGTGCCAGCAGGGACAGGGGTAGACCAGATACGCAGTATTTT
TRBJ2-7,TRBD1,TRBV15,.,CATSGRSGGQYEQYF,TGTGCCACCAGCGGTCGTTCAGGGGGCCAGTACGAGCAGTACTTC
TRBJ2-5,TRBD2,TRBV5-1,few,CASSWGRAGQETQYF,TGCGCCAGCAGCTGGGGACGAGCGGGGCAAGAGACCCAGTACTTC
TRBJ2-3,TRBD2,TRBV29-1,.,CSVGRRERPDTQYF,TGCAGCGTTGGACGGCGGGAGAGGCCAGATACGCAGTATTTT
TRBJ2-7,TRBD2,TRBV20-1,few,CSARKGLFLAASYEQYF,TGCAGTGCTAGAAAAGGTCTGTTCCTAGCGGCTTCCTACGAGCAGTACTTC
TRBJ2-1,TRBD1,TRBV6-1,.,CASNNRGTNNEQFF,TGTGCCAGCAACAACAGGGGTACGAACAATGAGCAGTTCTTC
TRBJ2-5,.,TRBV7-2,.,CASSFTEPQYF,TGTGCCAGCAGCTTTACAGAGCCCCAGTACTTC
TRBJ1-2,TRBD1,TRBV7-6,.,CASSPQGAVHGYTF,TGTGCCAGCAGCCCACAGGGGGCGGTTCATGGCTACACCTTC
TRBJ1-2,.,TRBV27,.,CAGSFFDGNNYGYTF,TGTGCCGGCAGTTTCTTCGACGGGAATAACTATGGCTACACCTTC
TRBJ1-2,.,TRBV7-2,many,CASSVRGDRSYTF,TGTGCCAGCAGCGTAAGAGGAGACAGAAGCTACACCTTC
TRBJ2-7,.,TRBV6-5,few,CASSYMDRRVREQYF,TGTGCCAGCAGTTACATGGACAGGAGGGTCCGCGAGCAGTACTTC
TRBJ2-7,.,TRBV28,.,CASRPGTYASYEQYF,TGTGCCAGCAGGCCCGGGACTTACGCCTCCTACGAGCAGTACTTC
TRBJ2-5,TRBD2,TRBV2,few,CASFGGQETQYF,TGTGCCAGCTTCGGGGGGCAAGAGACCCAGTACTTC
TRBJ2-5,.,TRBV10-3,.,CATLGLHNEQYF,TGTGCCACGCTCGGACTCCACAATGAGCAGTACTTC
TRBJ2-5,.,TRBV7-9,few,CASSDQSGETQYF,TGTGCCAGCAGTGATCAGTCTGGAGAGACCCAGTACTTC
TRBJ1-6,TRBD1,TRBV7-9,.,CASSGTESWGSPLHF,TGTGCCAGCAGCGGGACAGAATCCTGGGGTTCACCCCTCCACTTT
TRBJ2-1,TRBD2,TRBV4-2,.,CASSQEATSVWNEQFF,TGTGCCAGCAGCCAAGAAGCCACTAGCGTATGGAATGAGCAGTTCTTC
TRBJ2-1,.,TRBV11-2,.,CASSRSQSSYNEQFF,TGTGCCAGCAGCCGGAGTCAGAGCTCCTACAATGAGCAGTTCTTC
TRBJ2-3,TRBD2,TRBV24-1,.,CATSDLGTSGIPDTQYF,TGTGCCACCAGTGATTTGGGGACTAGCGGGATTCCAGATACGCAGTATTTT
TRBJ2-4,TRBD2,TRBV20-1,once,CSTSGSQQEDIQYF,TGCAGTACTAGCGGGAGTCAACAGGAGGACATTCAGTACTTC
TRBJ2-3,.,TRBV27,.,CASSGDDGDFVDTQYF,TGTGCCAGCAGTGGGGACGACGGGGATTTTGTAGATACGCAGTATTTT
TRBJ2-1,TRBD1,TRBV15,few,CATSRERPGTGGDNEQFF,TGTGCCACCAGCAGAGAGCGACCCGGGACAGGGGGAGACAATGAGCAGTTCTTC
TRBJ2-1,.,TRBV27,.,CASRIQGSHNEQFF,TGTGCCAGCAGGATACAGGGCTCCCACAATGAGCAGTTCTTC
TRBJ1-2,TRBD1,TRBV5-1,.,CASSLGTGPFGYTF,TGCGCCAGCAGCTTGGGGACAGGGCCTTTTGGCTACACCTTC
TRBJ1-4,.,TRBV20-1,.,CSARDMGSQNNEKLFF,TGCAGTGCTAGAGACATGGGTTCGCAGAATAATGAAAAACTGTTTTTT
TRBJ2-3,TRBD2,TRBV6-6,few,CASSYTKRERPYF,TGTGCCAGCAGTTACACTAAGCGGGAACGACCGTATTTT